The entry below gives a single T cell receptor beta chain sequence along with its context. Looked up from germline, CDR1 is MNHEY and CDR2 is SMNVEV (reference sequence). CDR3 length equals 13 residues. V was clipped by 6 bases and J by 7 bases, with 12 bases between them. This record comes from a study of T cells in Graves' hyperthyroidism and ophthalmopathy. Study details: Before treatment of any kind, peripheral blood was taken at initial diagnosis.

Clinical symptoms, serum thyroxine and TRAb, thyroid ultrasound and orbital computed tomography were used for the diagnoses. RNA transcripts provided the source from which TCR beta CDR3 regions were amplified. Primed by the HTBI set, a first-round RT-PCR was run on the TCR CDR3. TCRdb re-called the multiplex PCR reads with MiXCR, one entry per CDR3 protein. The sample records about 400,000 distinct CDR3 sequences, approximately 14% being singletons. The origin of this receptor is a man between 18 and 35 years old with Graves' ophthalmopathy. Material: blood. V usage is TRBV27 and J usage is TRBJ2-2; D perhaps matches TRBD1 (7 bases). The CDR3 protein is CASRQGRYGELFF. CDR3 DNA: TGTGCCAGCAGACAGGGGAGGTACGGGGAGCTGTTTTTT.